These 4 T cell receptor beta chains share one sample of origin, sequenced in a study of regulatory T cells in long-lasting Graves disease. With iRepertoire HTBI primers and Arm-PCR of CDR3 regions, TCR beta libraries were built. TCRdb redid the calling of the multiplex PCR reads with MiXCR, one entry per CDR3 protein. Altogether 300,000 to 350,000 distinct CDR3 sequences are present, around 20% being singletons, with the ten largest covering about 29%. As for time point: persistent/refractory GD, antithyroid drugs over 5 years with positive TRAb. Making the TCR library involved RNA that had been extracted from PBMCs. The specimen comprised peripheral blood mononuclear cells (PBMCs), sampled when the disease was refractory, from a patient treated with antithyroid drugs. All receptors come from a female donor with Graves disease.

The CDR3 protein is CALVGYHPTGELFF. The CDR3 coding sequence is TGTGCCCTGGTCGGGTATCATCCCACCGGGGAGCTGTTTTTT. The chain links TRBV30 to TRBJ2-2; D is uncertain. Germline CDR1 and CDR2: GTSNPN and SVGIG (reference sequence). Trimming took 8 bases from V and 4 from J, leaving 17 bases between them. The CDR3 loop spans 14 amino acids.

The rearrangement joins TRBV12-3 or TRBV12-4 to TRBJ2-3, with 12 bases identical to TRBD2. J lost 4 bases, V lost 1 base, and 3 bases had no gene match. This CDR3 comprises 16 residues. CDR3 loop: CASSLEGLAGADTQYF. The CDR3 coding sequence is TGTGCCAGCAGTTTAGAGGGACTAGCGGGTGCAGATACGCAGTATTTT.

Ten or more counts support this clonotype. The rearrangement links TRBV11-2 to TRBJ1-2; the match to TRBD1 covers 12 bases. CDR3 length: 15 amino acids. The trim removed 3 bases at V and 8 bases at J, leaving 7 bases unmatched. Germline loops: CDR1 SGHAT, CDR2 FQNNGV. CDR3 in DNA: TGTGCCAGCAGCTTTACCGGGACAGGGGGCGCCGGCTACACCTTC. Its protein product is CASSFTGTGGAGYTF.

This chain uses TRBV12-3 or TRBV12-4 with TRBJ2-3; D uncertain. Trimming shortened V by 5 bases and J by 1 base, and 4 bases separated the two germline ends. CDR3 length equals 12 residues. CDR3 sequence: CASSVGTDTQYF. The CDR3 DNA is TGTGCCAGCAGTGTGGGCACAGATACGCAGTATTTT.